A selection of T cell receptor beta chains follows, all from one sample in a study of T-cell memory formation after mild COVID-19. TCRdb re-called the 5' RACE reads with MiXCR, one entry per CDR3 protein. The profile covers more than 25,000 distinct CDR3 sequences, with about 16% appearing a single time and 1.3% to 1.5% taken by the ten largest. Sequencing was done on a sample of PBMCs or a T cell subset sorted from them (not recorded which). The receptor source for this set is an adult who had mild COVID-19 (a few samples of this study predate the infection). Cell type and time point are not known. The CDR3 runs from the conserved cysteine through the conserved F or W. The D gene is left open where the match is weak.

cdr3_length	v_call	d_call	j_call	cdr3_aa
15	TRBV5-1	NA	TRBJ2-1	CASSYQTSSYNEQFF
15	TRBV4-2	NA	TRBJ2-7	CASTRGTASSYEQYF
15	TRBV5-1	NA	TRBJ2-7	CASSSGGGGNYEQYF
15	TRBV3-1	TRBD2	TRBJ2-1	CASSQRGTSAGEQFF
14	TRBV27	NA	TRBJ1-5	CASSSMGHNQPQHF
16	TRBV20-1	TRBD1	TRBJ2-7	CSARDRSLQGVYEQYF
13	TRBV12-3/TRBV12-4	TRBD1	TRBJ2-7	CASSMGTVYEQYF
14	TRBV7-3	TRBD1	TRBJ1-1	CASSVDRGHTEAFF
14	TRBV5-5	NA	TRBJ1-2	CASTSQGRNAGYTF
15	TRBV2	TRBD1	TRBJ1-6	CASTRTTGGNSPLHF
16	TRBV6-5	TRBD1	TRBJ1-2	CASSYSLDRGNYGYTF
13	TRBV19	NA	TRBJ1-2	CASSPDSLYGYTF
17	TRBV6-2/TRBV6-3	TRBD2	TRBJ2-1	CASSYSASGTVYNEQFF
16	TRBV12-3/TRBV12-4	TRBD2	TRBJ2-2	CASSPGLAGDGGELFF
15	TRBV5-1	TRBD1	TRBJ1-2	CASSLEAGGSYGYTF
16	TRBV9	NA	TRBJ2-3	CASSVAGQGLTDTQYF
13	TRBV5-1	NA	TRBJ1-2	CASSFQGIDGYTF
15	TRBV19	NA	TRBJ1-4	CASSMSARVNEKLFF
16	TRBV7-9	TRBD2	TRBJ2-5	CASSLGSAGVRETQYF
15	TRBV18	TRBD1	TRBJ2-1	CASSPTTGAYNEQFF
16	TRBV5-1	NA	TRBJ1-4	CASSFTGRDRNEKLFF
15	TRBV4-3	TRBD2	TRBJ2-3	CASSQGSGSTDTQYF
17	TRBV6-5	TRBD1	TRBJ1-2	CASTVLTLTGRAYGYTF
15	TRBV5-5	NA	TRBJ2-5	CASSTPGRSQETQYF
14	TRBV7-7	TRBD2	TRBJ2-5	CASSVSSGQETQYF
12	TRBV12-3/TRBV12-4	NA	TRBJ1-2	CASSLSGNGYTF
18	TRBV24-1	NA	TRBJ1-2	CATSDLRLQAVAEYGYTF
16	TRBV7-9	TRBD2	TRBJ2-5	CASSGRLAGGSETQYF
13	TRBV7-7	NA	TRBJ2-7	CASSLVDVSKQYF
13	TRBV18	NA	TRBJ1-5	CASSPVSNQPQHF
16	TRBV29-1	TRBD2	TRBJ2-3	CSVKIVAGGTSDTQYF
15	TRBV7-2	TRBD2	TRBJ2-3	CASSLGGSGTDTQYF
14	TRBV7-3	NA	TRBJ2-2	CASSSQGNTGELFF
15	TRBV6-6	TRBD2	TRBJ2-7	CASRGSSGPSYEQYF
14	TRBV6-5	NA	TRBJ1-1	CASSYTPQGAEAFF
13	TRBV10-3	NA	TRBJ2-1	CAIRGLQYNEQFF
16	TRBV5-1	TRBD2	TRBJ2-3	CASSLAYSGGTDTQYF
13	TRBV6-6	TRBD1	TRBJ2-1	CASSSGTEHEQFF
16	TRBV5-1	TRBD1	TRBJ1-2	CASSVAGTGNLLGYTF
14	TRBV3-1	NA	TRBJ1-2	CASSPGGTNYGYTF
15	TRBV5-1	TRBD1	TRBJ1-1	CASSVHRGMNTEAFF
16	TRBV18	NA	TRBJ2-3	CASSPIRESGTDTQYF
15	TRBV4-1	NA	TRBJ1-3	CASSSQRADGNTIYF
15	TRBV7-9	NA	TRBJ2-3	CASSLTPGRTDTQYF
15	TRBV14	NA	TRBJ2-4	CASSPRGGALGIQYF
20	TRBV28	NA	TRBJ2-4	CASSFSPRGTGLLAKNIQYF
12	TRBV18	NA	TRBJ2-3	CASSPRTDTQYF
12	TRBV6-5	NA	TRBJ1-6	CASTSEGSPLHF
14	TRBV29-1	NA	TRBJ2-1	CSVVIGSSYNEQFF
16	TRBV5-1	NA	TRBJ1-6	CASSLEGSSYNSPLHF
15	TRBV12-3/TRBV12-4	TRBD1	TRBJ1-2	CASSLDGTGGYGYTF
15	TRBV12-3/TRBV12-4	TRBD2	TRBJ2-7	CASSPRTSGSYEQYF
14	TRBV5-1	NA	TRBJ1-2	CASSYSGTDYGYTF
19	TRBV12-3/TRBV12-4	NA	TRBJ2-1	CASSLGIWASMSSYNEQFF
13	TRBV6-1	TRBD1	TRBJ1-2	CASSLGQGDGYTF